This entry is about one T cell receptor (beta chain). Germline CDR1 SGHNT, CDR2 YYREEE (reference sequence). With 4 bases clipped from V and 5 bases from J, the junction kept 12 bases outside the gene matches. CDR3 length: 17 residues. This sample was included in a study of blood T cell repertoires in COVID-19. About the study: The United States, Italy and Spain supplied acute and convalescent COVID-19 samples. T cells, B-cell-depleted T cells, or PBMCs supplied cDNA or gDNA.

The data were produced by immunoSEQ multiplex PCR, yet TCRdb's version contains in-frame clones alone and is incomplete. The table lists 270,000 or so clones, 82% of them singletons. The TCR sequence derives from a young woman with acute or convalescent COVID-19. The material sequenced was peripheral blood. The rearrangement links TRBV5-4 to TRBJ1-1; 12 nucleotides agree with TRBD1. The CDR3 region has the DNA TGTGCCAGCAGCGATTCACCCCGGGACAGGGGGCGGACTGAAGCTTTCTTT. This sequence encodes CASSDSPRDRGRTEAFF. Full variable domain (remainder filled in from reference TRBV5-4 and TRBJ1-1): ETGVTQSPTHLIKTRGQQVTLRCSSQSGHNTVSWYQQALGQGPQFIFQYYREEENGRGNFPPRFSGLQFPNYSSELNVNALELDDSALYLCASSDSPRDRGRTEAFFGQGTRLTVV.